A selection of T cell receptor beta chains follows, all from one sample in a study of blood T cell repertoires in COVID-19. The protocol was immunoSEQ multiplex PCR, while the TCRdb copy is restricted to in-frame clones and leaves out a portion. Of about 160,000 clones listed, 70% to 90% are singletons. The sample comprised peripheral blood. Receptor source: a woman aged 45-59 years with COVID-19, enrolled during active disease. The CDR3 runs from the conserved cysteine through the conserved F or W. The order of the fields is J gene, D gene, V gene, clone size, CDR3 protein, CDR3 DNA. D genes are given only for firm matches. Some rows mark clone size as missing; the rest say once, few, many or name a class of expanded clone.

>TRBJ1-2|-|TRBV6-2/TRBV6-3|-
CASSDSPDYRGGYTF
TGTGCCAGCAGCGATTCTCCGGACTACCGGGGTGGCTACACCTTC
>TRBJ2-4|-|TRBV19|-
CASSAGIGNIQYF
TGTGCCAGTAGTGCAGGGATTGGAAACATTCAGTACTTC
>TRBJ2-1|-|TRBV9|-
CASSLGPGVQGEQFF
TGTGCCAGCAGCCTCGGGCCGGGAGTCCAGGGTGAGCAGTTCTTC
>TRBJ2-4|TRBD2|TRBV2|-
CASRGASGGFLNIQYF
TGTGCCAGCCGTGGGGCTAGCGGGGGGTTCCTAAACATTCAGTACTTC
>TRBJ2-7|TRBD1|TRBV5-4|-
CASSLAGQVYEQYF
TGTGCCAGCAGCTTGGCGGGACAGGTCTACGAGCAGTACTTC
>TRBJ2-7|-|TRBV14|-
CASSQDSYLPYEQYF
TGTGCCAGCAGCCAAGATTCCTATCTCCCCTACGAGCAGTACTTC
>TRBJ1-1|-|TRBV5-4|-
CASSLGQTEAFF
TGTGCCAGCAGCTTGGGGCAGACTGAAGCTTTCTTT
>TRBJ1-2|-|TRBV5-1|-
CASSSQDTYGYTF
TGCGCCAGCAGCTCCCAGGACACGTATGGCTACACCTTC
>TRBJ2-2|TRBD1|TRBV19|-
CASSDGQVDTGELFF
TGTGCCAGTAGCGACGGACAGGTAGATACCGGGGAGCTGTTTTTT
>TRBJ1-6|TRBD1|TRBV28|-
CASSFDRGVGNSPLHF
TGTGCCAGCAGTTTTGACAGGGGGGTTGGGAATTCACCCCTCCACTTT
>TRBJ1-2|TRBD1|TRBV6-5|once
CASRGTAINYGYTF
TGTGCCAGCAGGGGGACAGCCATTAACTATGGCTACACCTTC
>TRBJ1-2|-|TRBV29-1|-
CSAPDPFNYGYTF
TGCAGCGCTCCAGATCCTTTTAACTATGGCTACACCTTC
>TRBJ2-1|TRBD2|TRBV12-5|few
CASGPGLAGVNNNEQFF
TGTGCTAGTGGTCCGGGACTAGCGGGGGTAAATAACAATGAGCAGTTCTTC
>TRBJ2-3|-|TRBV3-1/TRBV3-2|-
CASSQEGSTTDTQYF
TGTGCCAGCAGCCAAGAGGGGAGCACCACAGATACGCAGTATTTT
>TRBJ1-2|-|TRBV4-3|-
CASSQAEGMGYTF
TGCGCCAGCAGCCAAGCGGAGGGGATGGGCTACACCTTC
>TRBJ1-4|-|TRBV6-6|few
CASRRDFNEKLFF
TGTGCCAGCAGAAGGGACTTCAATGAAAAACTGTTTTTT
>TRBJ2-3|-|TRBV7-2|-
CASSLAGGGNTDTQYF
TGTGCCAGCAGCTTAGCAGGTGGGGGGAACACAGATACGCAGTATTTT
>TRBJ2-2|-|TRBV7-9|-
CASSPKPGAGELFF
TGTGCCAGCAGCCCTAAACCAGGGGCGGGGGAGCTGTTTTTT
>TRBJ2-2|-|TRBV7-9|few
CASSLVEAELFF
TGTGCCAGCAGCTTAGTGGAGGCGGAGCTGTTTTTT
>TRBJ2-1|TRBD2|TRBV7-3|-
CASSPNPGLAGGTYNEQFF
TGTGCCAGCAGCCCGAATCCGGGACTAGCGGGGGGGACCTACAATGAGCAGTTCTTC
>TRBJ2-7|-|TRBV6-5|-
CASSRDSTTYEQYF
TGTGCCAGCAGCCGAGACAGTACGACCTACGAGCAGTACTTC
>TRBJ2-5|-|TRBV10-3|-
CAISDPAGETQYF
TGTGCCATCAGTGACCCGGCGGGGGAGACCCAGTACTTC
>TRBJ1-1|TRBD1|TRBV29-1|-
CSVEDVGQGIEAFF
TGCAGCGTTGAAGATGTGGGACAGGGGATTGAAGCTTTCTTT
>TRBJ2-1|TRBD1|TRBV30|-
CAWSPGQGDNEQFF
TGTGCCTGGTCACCGGGACAGGGGGACAATGAGCAGTTCTTC
>TRBJ1-6|-|TRBV27|-
CASSPDRHNSPLHF
TGTGCCAGCAGCCCTGACAGGCATAATTCACCCCTCCACTTT
>TRBJ2-3|TRBD2|TRBV7-2|many
CASSLNSGGVQDTQYF
TGTGCCAGCAGCTTAAATAGCGGGGGGGTCCAGGATACGCAGTATTTT
>TRBJ2-7|-|TRBV7-9|-
CASNPDSLSYEQYF
TGTGCCAGCAATCCGGACAGCCTCTCCTACGAGCAGTACTTC
>TRBJ2-1|TRBD2|TRBV7-2|-
CASRFSGGANEQFF
TGTGCCAGCAGATTTAGCGGGGGGGCTAATGAGCAGTTCTTC
>TRBJ1-2|-|TRBV19|once
CASPMNSRQGRGYTF
TGTGCCAGCCCAATGAATAGTCGGCAGGGTCGTGGCTACACCTTC
>TRBJ2-6|TRBD1|TRBV6-5|once
CASSWDRSPGANVLTF
TGTGCCAGCAGTTGGGACAGGTCCCCTGGGGCCAACGTCCTGACTTTC
>TRBJ2-7|TRBD1|TRBV7-2|-
CASSLYGQGIYEQYF
TGTGCCAGCAGCCTATACGGACAGGGAATTTACGAGCAGTACTTC
>TRBJ1-5|TRBD1|TRBV6-6|-
CASSAQGVHQPQHF
TGTGCCAGCAGTGCACAGGGGGTGCACCAGCCCCAGCATTTT
>TRBJ1-4|-|TRBV18|-
CASSSGHLPNEKLFF
TGTGCCAGCTCATCAGGTCACCTCCCTAATGAAAAACTGTTTTTT
>TRBJ2-5|-|TRBV7-3|once
CASSLRGPEETQYF
TGTGCCAGCAGCTTGCGGGGGCCTGAAGAGACCCAGTACTTC
>TRBJ2-7|TRBD2|TRBV2|-
CASRALTSGARSSYEQYF
TGTGCCAGCAGAGCGTTGACTAGCGGGGCTAGGAGCTCCTACGAGCAGTACTTC
>TRBJ1-5|-|TRBV28|-
CASSFLGSSNQPQHF
TGTGCCAGCAGTTTTCTAGGGAGTAGCAATCAGCCCCAGCATTTT
>TRBJ1-1|-|TRBV12-5|once
CASAPWEGKRYTEAFF
TGTGCTAGTGCTCCCTGGGAGGGAAAGAGGTACACTGAAGCTTTCTTT
>TRBJ2-3|-|TRBV3-1/TRBV3-2|-
CASSRPLGGGPSDTQYF
TGTGCCAGCAGCCGGCCCTTGGGGGGGGGCCCCTCAGATACGCAGTATTTT
>TRBJ1-1|-|TRBV15|-
CATSREGNTEAFF
TGTGCCACCAGCAGGGAGGGGAACACTGAAGCTTTCTTT
>TRBJ2-7|TRBD1|TRBV5-1|medium-sized
CASSWGGTGDYEQYF
TGCGCCAGCAGCTGGGGAGGGACAGGGGACTACGAGCAGTACTTC
>TRBJ2-1|TRBD1|TRBV5-1|-
CASSTGTGNLEQFF
TGCGCCAGCAGCACCGGGACAGGGAACCTTGAGCAGTTCTTC
>TRBJ1-3|-|TRBV6-5|-
CASMEEGAGNTIYF
TGTGCCAGCATGGAAGAAGGGGCTGGAAACACCATATATTTT
>TRBJ1-1|-|TRBV10-3|-
CAISELQGNTEAFF
TGTGCCATCAGTGAGTTACAGGGTAACACTGAAGCTTTCTTT
>TRBJ2-2|-|TRBV6-5|-
CASRKQELGELFF
TGTGCCAGCAGGAAACAGGAACTCGGGGAGCTGTTTTTT
>TRBJ2-1|TRBD1|TRBV5-1|-
CASSLGGTGGSEQFF
TGCGCCAGCAGCTTGGGTGGGACAGGGGGCAGTGAGCAGTTCTTC
>TRBJ2-6|-|TRBV7-3|-
CASSQEPGANVLTF
TGTGCCAGCAGCCAGGAACCTGGGGCCAACGTCCTGACTTTC
>TRBJ1-6|-|TRBV3-1/TRBV3-2|-
CASSQLDRSYNSPLHF
TGTGCCAGCAGCCAACTTGACAGGAGTTATAATTCACCCCTCCACTTT
>TRBJ2-5|TRBD2|TRBV7-2|-
CASSLERGGGETQYF
TGTGCCAGCAGCTTAGAGCGGGGCGGGGGGGAGACCCAGTACTTC
>TRBJ2-2|-|TRBV4-3|-
CASSGQGSTGELFF
TGCGCCAGCAGCGGTCAGGGTAGCACCGGGGAGCTGTTTTTT